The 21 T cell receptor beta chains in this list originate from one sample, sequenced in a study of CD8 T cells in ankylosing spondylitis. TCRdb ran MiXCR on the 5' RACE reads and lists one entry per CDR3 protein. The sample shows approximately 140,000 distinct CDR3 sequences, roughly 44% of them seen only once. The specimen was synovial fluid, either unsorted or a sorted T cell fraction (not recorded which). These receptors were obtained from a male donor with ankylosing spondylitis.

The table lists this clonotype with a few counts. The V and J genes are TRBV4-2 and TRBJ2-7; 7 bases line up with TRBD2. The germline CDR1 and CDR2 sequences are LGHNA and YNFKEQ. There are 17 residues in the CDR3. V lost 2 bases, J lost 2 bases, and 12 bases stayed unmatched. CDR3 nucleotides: TGTGCCAGCAGCCAAATAGAGGCCCTAGCGGATACCTACGAGCAGTACTTC. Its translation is CASSQIEALADTYEQYF.

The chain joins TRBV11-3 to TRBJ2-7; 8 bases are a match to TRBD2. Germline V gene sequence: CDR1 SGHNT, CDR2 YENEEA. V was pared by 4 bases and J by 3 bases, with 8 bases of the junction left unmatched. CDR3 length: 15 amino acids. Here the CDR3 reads CASSSTGGTYYEQYF. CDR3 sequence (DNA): TGTGCCAGCAGCTCCACGGGGGGGACGTACTACGAGCAGTACTTC.

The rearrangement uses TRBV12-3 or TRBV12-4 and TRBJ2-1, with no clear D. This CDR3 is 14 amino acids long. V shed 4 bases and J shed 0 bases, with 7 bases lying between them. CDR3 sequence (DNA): TGTGCCAGCAGTTCAGCGAGCTCCTACAATGAGCAGTTCTTC. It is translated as CASSSASSYNEQFF.

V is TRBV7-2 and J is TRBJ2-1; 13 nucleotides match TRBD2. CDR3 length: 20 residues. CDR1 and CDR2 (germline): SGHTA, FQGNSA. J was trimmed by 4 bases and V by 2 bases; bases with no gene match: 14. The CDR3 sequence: CASSLPELAGGPGYYNEQFF. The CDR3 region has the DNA TGTGCCAGCAGCTTACCGGAACTAGCGGGAGGGCCGGGATATTACAATGAGCAGTTCTTC. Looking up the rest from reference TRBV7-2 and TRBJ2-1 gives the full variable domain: GAGVSQSPSNKVTEKGKDVELRCDPISGHTALYWYRQSLGQGLEFLIYFQGNSAPDKSGLPSDRFSAERTGGSVSTLTIQRTQQEDSAVYLCASSLPELAGGPGYYNEQFFGPGTRLTVL.

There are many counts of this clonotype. The CDR3 DNA follows: TGCGCCAGCAGCTTCACAGGGGATGCGGCGGGTGAAAAACTGTTTTTT. Translating it yields CASSFTGDAAGEKLFF. The chain has TRBV5-1 and TRBJ1-4, with TRBD1 identical over 7 bases. Germline V gives CDR1 SGHRS, CDR2 YFSETQ. The CDR3 has 16 amino acids. Trimming cost V 2 bases and J 7 bases; bases outside gene matches: 11. Full variable domain (missing parts from reference TRBV5-1 and TRBJ1-4): KAGVTQTPRYLIKTRGQQVTLSCSPISGHRSVSWYQQTPGQGLQFLFEYFSETQRNKGNFPGRFSGRQFSNSRSEMNVSTLELGDSALYLCASSFTGDAAGEKLFFGSGTQLSVL.

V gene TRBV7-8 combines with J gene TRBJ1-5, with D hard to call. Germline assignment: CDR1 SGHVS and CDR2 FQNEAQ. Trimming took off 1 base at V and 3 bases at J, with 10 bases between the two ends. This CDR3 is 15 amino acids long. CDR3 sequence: CASSLGSPNNQPQHF. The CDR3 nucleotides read TGTGCCAGCAGCTTAGGGTCACCGAACAATCAGCCCCAGCATTTT.

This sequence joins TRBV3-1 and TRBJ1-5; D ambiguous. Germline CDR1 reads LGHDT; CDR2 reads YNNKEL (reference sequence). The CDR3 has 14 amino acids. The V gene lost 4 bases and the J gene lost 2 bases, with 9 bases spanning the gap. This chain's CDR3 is CASSLGVGNQPQHF. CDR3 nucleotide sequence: TGTGCCAGCAGCCTCGGCGTGGGCAATCAGCCCCAGCATTTT. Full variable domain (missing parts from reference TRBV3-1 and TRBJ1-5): DTAVSQTPKYLVTQMGNDKSIKCEQNLGHDTMYWYKQDSKKFLKIMFSYNNKELIINETVPNRFSPKSPDKAHLNLHINSLELGDSAVYFCASSLGVGNQPQHFGDGTRLSIL.

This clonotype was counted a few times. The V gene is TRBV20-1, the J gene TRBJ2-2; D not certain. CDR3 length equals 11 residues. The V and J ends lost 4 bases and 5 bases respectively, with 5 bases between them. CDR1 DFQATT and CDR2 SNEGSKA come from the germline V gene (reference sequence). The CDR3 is CSATHTGELFF. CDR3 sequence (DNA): TGCAGTGCTACCCATACCGGGGAGCTGTTTTTT.

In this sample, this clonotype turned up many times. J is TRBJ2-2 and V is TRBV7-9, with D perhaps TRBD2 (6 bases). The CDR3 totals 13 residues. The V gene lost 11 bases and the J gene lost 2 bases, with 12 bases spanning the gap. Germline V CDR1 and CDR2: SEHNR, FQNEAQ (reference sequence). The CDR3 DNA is TGTGCCGGTTCCGGGAGCAACACCGGGGAGCTGTTTTTT. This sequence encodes CAGSGSNTGELFF.

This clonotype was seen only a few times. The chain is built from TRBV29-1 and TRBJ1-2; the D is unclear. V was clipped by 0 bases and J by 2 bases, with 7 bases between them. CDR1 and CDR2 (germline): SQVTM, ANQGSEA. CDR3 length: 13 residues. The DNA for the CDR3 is TGCAGCGTTGAAGATTGGGGAAACTATGGCTACACCTTC. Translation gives CSVEDWGNYGYTF. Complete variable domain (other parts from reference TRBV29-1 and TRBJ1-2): SAVISQKPSRDICQRGTSLTIQCQVDSQVTMMFWYRQQPGQSLTLIATANQGSEATYESGFVIDKFPISRPNLTFSTLTVSNMSPEDSSIYLCSVEDWGNYGYTFGSGTRLTVV.

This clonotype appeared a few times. The CDR3 bases are TGTGCCAGCAGCTCCCCGTGGCAAGAGACCCAGTACTTC. It encodes CASSSPWQETQYF. The chain carries TRBV12-3 or TRBV12-4 and TRBJ2-5; no clear D gene. V lost 6 bases, J lost 2 bases, and 10 bases lay in between. The CDR3 covers 13 residues.

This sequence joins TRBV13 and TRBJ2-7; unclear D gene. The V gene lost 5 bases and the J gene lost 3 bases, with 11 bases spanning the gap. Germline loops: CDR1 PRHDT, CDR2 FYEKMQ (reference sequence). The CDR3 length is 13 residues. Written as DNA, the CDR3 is TGTGCCAGCAGCCCCTCAAGGTACTACGAGCAGTACTTC. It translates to CASSPSRYYEQYF.

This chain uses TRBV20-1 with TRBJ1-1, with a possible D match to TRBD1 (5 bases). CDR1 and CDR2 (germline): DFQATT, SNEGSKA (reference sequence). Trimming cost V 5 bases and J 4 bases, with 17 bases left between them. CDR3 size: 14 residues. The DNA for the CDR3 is TGCAGTGCTGATTGGGCAGGGTGGAGCACTGAAGCTTTCTTT. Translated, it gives CSADWAGWSTEAFF.

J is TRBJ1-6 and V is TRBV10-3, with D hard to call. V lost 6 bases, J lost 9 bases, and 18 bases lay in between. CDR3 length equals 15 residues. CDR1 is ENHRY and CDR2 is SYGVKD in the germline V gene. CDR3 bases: TGTGCCATCAGCCCGAGCCGAGGTCCGGGTTCACCCCTCCACTTT. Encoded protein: CAISPSRGPGSPLHF.

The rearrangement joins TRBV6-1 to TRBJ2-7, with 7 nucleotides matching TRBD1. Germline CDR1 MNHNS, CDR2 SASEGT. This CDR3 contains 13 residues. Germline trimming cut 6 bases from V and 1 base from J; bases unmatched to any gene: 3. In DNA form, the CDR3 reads TGTGCCAGCAGGGACAGGACATCCTACGAGCAGTACTTC. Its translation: CASRDRTSYEQYF.

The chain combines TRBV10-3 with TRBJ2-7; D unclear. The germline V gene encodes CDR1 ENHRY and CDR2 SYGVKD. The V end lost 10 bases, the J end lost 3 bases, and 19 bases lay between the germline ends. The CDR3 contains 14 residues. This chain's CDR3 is CATYSGSKYYEQYF. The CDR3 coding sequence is TGTGCCACTTACTCCGGGTCAAAATACTACGAGCAGTACTTC.

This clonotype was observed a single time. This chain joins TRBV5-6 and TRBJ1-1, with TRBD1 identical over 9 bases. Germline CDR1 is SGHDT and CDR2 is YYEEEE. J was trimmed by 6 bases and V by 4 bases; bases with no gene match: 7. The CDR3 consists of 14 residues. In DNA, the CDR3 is TGTGCCAGCAGCCATGGGACAGGGTTGTCTGAAGCTTTCTTT. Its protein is CASSHGTGLSEAFF.

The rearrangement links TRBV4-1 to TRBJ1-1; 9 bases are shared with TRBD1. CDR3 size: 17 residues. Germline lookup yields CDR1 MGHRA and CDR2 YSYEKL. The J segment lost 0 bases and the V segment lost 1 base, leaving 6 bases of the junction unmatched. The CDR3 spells CASSQVPGQGMNTEAFF. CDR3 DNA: TGCGCCAGCAGCCAAGTCCCGGGACAGGGAATGAACACTGAAGCTTTCTTT.

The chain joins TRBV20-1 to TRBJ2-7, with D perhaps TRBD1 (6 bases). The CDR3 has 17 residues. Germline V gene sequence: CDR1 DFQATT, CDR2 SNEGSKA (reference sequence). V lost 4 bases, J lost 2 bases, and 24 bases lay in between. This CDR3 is CSANVFGTPSTAYEQYF. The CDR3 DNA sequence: TGCAGTGCTAACGTATTCGGGACACCCTCGACCGCCTACGAGCAGTACTTC.

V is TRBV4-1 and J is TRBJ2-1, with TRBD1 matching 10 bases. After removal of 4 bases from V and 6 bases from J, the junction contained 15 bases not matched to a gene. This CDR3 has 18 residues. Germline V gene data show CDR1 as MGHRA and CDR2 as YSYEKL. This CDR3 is CASSRPRNLRDRGNEQFF. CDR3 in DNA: TGCGCCAGCAGCCGACCAAGGAACCTCCGGGACAGGGGCAATGAGCAGTTCTTC.

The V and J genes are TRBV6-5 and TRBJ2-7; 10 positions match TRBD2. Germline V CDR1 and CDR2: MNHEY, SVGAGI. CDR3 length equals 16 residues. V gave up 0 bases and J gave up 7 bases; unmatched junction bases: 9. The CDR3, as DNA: TGTGCCAGCAGTTACTCGGTGTGGCTAGCGGGAGAGGAGCAGTACTTC. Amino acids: CASSYSVWLAGEEQYF.